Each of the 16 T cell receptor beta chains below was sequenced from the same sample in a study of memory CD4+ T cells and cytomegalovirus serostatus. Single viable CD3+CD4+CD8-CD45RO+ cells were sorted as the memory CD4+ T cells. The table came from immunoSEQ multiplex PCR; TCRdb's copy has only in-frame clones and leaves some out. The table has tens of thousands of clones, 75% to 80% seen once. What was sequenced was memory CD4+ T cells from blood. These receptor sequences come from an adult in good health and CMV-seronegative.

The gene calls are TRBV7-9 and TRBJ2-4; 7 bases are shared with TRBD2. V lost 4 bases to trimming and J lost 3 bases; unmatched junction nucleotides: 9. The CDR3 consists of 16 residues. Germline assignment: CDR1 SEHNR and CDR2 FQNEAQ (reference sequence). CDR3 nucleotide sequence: TGTGCCAGCAGCTCTAGCGGCGACGGTTACAAAAACATTCAGTACTTC. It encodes CASSSSGDGYKNIQYF.

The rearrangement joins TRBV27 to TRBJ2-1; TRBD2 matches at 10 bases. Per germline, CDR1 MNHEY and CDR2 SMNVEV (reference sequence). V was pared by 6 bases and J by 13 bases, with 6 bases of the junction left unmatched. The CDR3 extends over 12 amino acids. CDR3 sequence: CASRRLAGEQFF. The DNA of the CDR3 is TGTGCCAGCAGGAGACTAGCGGGCGAACAGTTCTTC.

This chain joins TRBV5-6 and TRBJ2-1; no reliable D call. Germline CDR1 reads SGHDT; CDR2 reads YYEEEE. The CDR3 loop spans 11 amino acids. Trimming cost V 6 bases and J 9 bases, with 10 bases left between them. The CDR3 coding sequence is TGTGCCAGCACCCTTGGCGTTGAGCAGTTCTTC. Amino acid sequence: CASTLGVEQFF.

Here the CDR3 DNA reads TGTGCCAGCAGCATTGGGACTAGCGCCGACGTCGAGACCCAGTACTTC. Protein product: CASSIGTSADVETQYF. The gene calls are TRBV11-2 and TRBJ2-5; 10 bases agree with TRBD2. CDR1 is SGHAT, CDR2 FQNNGV, per germline. The junction had 11 bases not matched to a gene; V was cut back by 5 bases and J by 5 bases. CDR3 size: 16 residues.

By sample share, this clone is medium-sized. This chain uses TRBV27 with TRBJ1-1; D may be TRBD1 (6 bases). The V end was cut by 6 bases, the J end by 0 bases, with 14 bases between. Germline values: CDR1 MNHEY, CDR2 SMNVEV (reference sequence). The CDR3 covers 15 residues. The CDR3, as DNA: TGTGCCAGCAGGCCAGAAGGGGGGATGAACACTGAAGCTTTCTTT. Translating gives CASRPEGGMNTEAFF.

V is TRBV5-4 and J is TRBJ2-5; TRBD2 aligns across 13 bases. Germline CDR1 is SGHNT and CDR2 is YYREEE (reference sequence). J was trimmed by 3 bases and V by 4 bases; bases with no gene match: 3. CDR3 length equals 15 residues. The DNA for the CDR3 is TGTGCCAGCAGCCCAGGACTAGCGGGAGAAGAGACCCAGTACTTC. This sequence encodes CASSPGLAGEETQYF.

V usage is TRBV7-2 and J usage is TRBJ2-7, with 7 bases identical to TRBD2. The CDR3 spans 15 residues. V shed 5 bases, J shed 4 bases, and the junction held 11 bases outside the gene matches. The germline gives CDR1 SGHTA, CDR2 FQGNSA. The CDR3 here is CASSRRGSGIYEQYF. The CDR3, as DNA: TGTGCCAGCAGCCGTAGAGGGAGCGGGATTTACGAGCAGTACTTC. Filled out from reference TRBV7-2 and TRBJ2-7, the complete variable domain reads GAGVSQSPSNKVTEKGKDVELRCDPISGHTALYWYRQSLGQGLEFLIYFQGNSAPDKSGLPSDRFSAERTGGSVSTLTIQRTQQEDSAVYLCASSRRGSGIYEQYFGPGTRLTVT.

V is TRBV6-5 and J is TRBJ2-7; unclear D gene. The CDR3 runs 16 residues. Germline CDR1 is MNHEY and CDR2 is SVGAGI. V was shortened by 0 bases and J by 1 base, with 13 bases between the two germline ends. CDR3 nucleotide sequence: TGTGCCAGCAGTTACTCGAATCAGTACGGATCCTACGAGCAGTACTTC. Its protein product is CASSYSNQYGSYEQYF.

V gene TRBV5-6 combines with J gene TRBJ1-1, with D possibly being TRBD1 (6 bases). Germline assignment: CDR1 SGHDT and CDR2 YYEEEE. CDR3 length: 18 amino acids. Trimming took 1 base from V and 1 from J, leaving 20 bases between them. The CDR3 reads CASSLSFVRDRRNTEAFF. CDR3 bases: TGTGCCAGCAGCTTGTCTTTTGTCAGAGACAGGCGGAACACTGAAGCTTTCTTT.

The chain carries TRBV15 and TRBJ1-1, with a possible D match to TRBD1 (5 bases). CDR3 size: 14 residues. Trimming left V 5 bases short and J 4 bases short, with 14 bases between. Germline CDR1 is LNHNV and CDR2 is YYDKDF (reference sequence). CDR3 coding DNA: TGTGCCACCAGCTTGCGGGGGAGATCCACTGAAGCTTTCTTT. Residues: CATSLRGRSTEAFF.

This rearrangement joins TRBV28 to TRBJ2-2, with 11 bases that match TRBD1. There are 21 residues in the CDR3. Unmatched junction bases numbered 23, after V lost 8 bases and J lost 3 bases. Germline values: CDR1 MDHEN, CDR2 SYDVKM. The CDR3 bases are TGTGCCAGCGTCCGGGACAGGGGGGCCAGACGGCGGAAATCGGACACCGGGGAGCTGTTTTTT. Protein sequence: CASVRDRGARRRKSDTGELFF.

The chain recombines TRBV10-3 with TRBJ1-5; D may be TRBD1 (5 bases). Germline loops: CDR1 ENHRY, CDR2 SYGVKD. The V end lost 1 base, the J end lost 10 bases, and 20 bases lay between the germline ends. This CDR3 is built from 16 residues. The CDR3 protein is CAISEFDSTGDGPQHF. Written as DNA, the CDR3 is TGTGCCATCAGTGAGTTTGACAGTACCGGGGACGGACCCCAGCATTTT.

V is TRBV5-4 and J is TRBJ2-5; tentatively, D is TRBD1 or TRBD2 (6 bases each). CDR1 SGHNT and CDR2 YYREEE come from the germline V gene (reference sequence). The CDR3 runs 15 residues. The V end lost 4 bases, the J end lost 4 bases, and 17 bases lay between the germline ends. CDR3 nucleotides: TGTGCCAGCAGCCTGAGGTCGGGGGCGGGAGAGACCCAGTACTTC. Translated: CASSLRSGAGETQYF. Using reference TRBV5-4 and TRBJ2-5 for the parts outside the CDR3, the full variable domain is ETGVTQSPTHLIKTRGQQVTLRCSSQSGHNTVSWYQQALGQGPQFIFQYYREEENGRGNFPPRFSGLQFPNYSSELNVNALELDDSALYLCASSLRSGAGETQYFGPGTRLLVL.

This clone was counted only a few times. The CDR3 DNA follows: TGCGCCAGCAGCCAAATCCCCTCACTAGCGGGAGGCTACGAGCAGTACTTC. Translation: CASSQIPSLAGGYEQYF. The chain has TRBV4-1 and TRBJ2-7, with TRBD2 matching 12 bases. Germline V gives CDR1 MGHRA, CDR2 YSYEKL. J was trimmed by 3 bases and V by 2 bases; bases with no gene match: 8. The CDR3 is made up of 17 amino acids.

This CDR3 is CASRRKGGSAEAFF. CDR3 coding DNA: TGTGCCAGCAGGAGAAAAGGGGGAAGCGCTGAAGCTTTCTTT. The J gene is TRBJ1-1, the V gene TRBV5-8, with D possibly being TRBD1 (6 bases). The germline CDR1 and CDR2 sequences are SGHTS and YDEGEE. V lost 5 bases and J lost 6, with 17 bases in between. This CDR3 is built from 14 residues.

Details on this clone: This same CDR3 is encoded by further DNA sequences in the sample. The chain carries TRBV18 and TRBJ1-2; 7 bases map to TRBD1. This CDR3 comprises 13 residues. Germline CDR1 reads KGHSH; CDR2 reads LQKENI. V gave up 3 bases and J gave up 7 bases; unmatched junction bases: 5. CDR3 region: CASSPDRAAGYTF. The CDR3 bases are TGTGCCAGCTCACCCGACAGGGCTGCTGGCTACACCTTC.